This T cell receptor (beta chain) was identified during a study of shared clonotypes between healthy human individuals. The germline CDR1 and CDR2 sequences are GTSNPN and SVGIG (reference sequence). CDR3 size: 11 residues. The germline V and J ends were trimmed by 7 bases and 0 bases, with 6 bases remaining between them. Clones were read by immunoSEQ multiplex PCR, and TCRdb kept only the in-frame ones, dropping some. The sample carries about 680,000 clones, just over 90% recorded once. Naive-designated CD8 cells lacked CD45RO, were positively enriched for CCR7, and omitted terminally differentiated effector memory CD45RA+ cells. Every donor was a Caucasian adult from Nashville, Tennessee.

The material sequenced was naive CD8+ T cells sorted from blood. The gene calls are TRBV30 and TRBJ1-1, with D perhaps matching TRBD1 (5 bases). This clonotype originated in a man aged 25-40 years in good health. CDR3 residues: CASGMNTEAFF. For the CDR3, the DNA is TGTGCCTCAGGGATGAACACTGAAGCTTTCTTT.